This record covers a single T cell receptor (beta chain). This sample is drawn from a study of blood T cell repertoires in COVID-19. Study context: Italy, Spain and the United States were the sources of the convalescent and acute COVID-19 samples. The analysed material was cDNA or gDNA that came from T cells, B-cell-depleted T cells, or PBMCs.

The CDR3 covers 17 residues. V gave up 1 base and J gave up 1 base, with 16 bases separating them. Germline V lookup: CDR1 SGHDN, CDR2 FVKESK. Original methodology: Amplifying reference gene primers gave estimates of nucleated cell counts. TCRdb's copy holds only in-frame clones and misses some; the assay was immunoSEQ multiplex PCR. V, J and clone size were drawn from that table, and D and trimming were deduced from the DNA. The sample contains about 180,000 clones, around 88% of which appear only once. The sample consisted of peripheral blood. The rearrangement uses TRBV14 and TRBJ1-1; no clear D. The receptor was derived from a woman under 40 with acute or convalescent COVID-19. CDR3 residues: CASSQGPPIIGNTEAFF. Here the CDR3 DNA reads TGTGCCAGCAGCCAAGGGCCACCCATAATTGGGAACACTGAAGCTTTCTTT.